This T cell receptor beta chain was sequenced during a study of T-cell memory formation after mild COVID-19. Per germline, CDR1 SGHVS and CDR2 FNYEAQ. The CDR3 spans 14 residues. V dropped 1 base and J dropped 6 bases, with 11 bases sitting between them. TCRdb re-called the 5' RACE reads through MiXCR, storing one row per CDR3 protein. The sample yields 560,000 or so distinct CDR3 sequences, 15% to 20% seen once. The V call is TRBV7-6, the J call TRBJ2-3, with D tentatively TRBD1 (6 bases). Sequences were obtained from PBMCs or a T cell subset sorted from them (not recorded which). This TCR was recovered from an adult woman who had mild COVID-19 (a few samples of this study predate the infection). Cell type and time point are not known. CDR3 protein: CASSLDSRGDTQYF. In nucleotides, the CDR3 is TGTGCCAGCAGCTTAGATTCAAGGGGGGATACGCAGTATTTT.